Listed below are T cell receptor beta chains from one sample, sequenced in a study of blood T cell repertoires in COVID-19. Using immunoSEQ multiplex PCR, the repertoire was profiled, and TCRdb retains in-frame clones only, with some absent. This sample has 150,000 to 200,000 clones, with 84% found just once. Source material: peripheral blood. The receptors come from a human donor in a cohort sampled during active COVID-19. Each CDR3 is given with its conserved first and last residue.

J: TRBJ1-6
V: TRBV5-4
CDR3: CASSWTGQGNSPLHF

J: TRBJ2-5
V: TRBV7-3
CDR3: CASSQGPDSGTQYF

J: TRBJ2-7
V: TRBV2
CDR3: CASTSREGYEQYF

J: TRBJ1-5
V: TRBV30
CDR3: CAWRSGSNSQPQHF

J: TRBJ2-7
V: TRBV21-1
CDR3: CASSKARNRDRKHEQYF

J: TRBJ1-2
V: TRBV10-3
CDR3: CAISELFPGTGYGYTF

J: TRBJ1-4
V: TRBV3-1/TRBV3-2
CDR3: CASSLRGATNEKLFF

J: TRBJ2-2
V: TRBV13
CDR3: CASSPGTGIWAGELFF

J: TRBJ1-6
V: TRBV7-8
CDR3: CASSLRVGYNSPLHF

J: TRBJ2-1
V: TRBV15
CDR3: CATSRDQSLLRGYNEQFF

J: TRBJ2-7
V: TRBV10-3
CDR3: CAISESRGDEQYF

J: TRBJ2-5
V: TRBV5-1
CDR3: CASGLAGAGVQETQYF

J: TRBJ1-1
V: TRBV5-1
CDR3: CASSLGGQENTEAFF

J: TRBJ1-6
V: TRBV3-1/TRBV3-2
CDR3: CASSQPDSPLHF

J: TRBJ1-5
V: TRBV19
CDR3: CASREQGGQPQHF

J: TRBJ1-2
V: TRBV12-3/TRBV12-4
CDR3: CATSEHYDYTF

J: TRBJ2-1
V: TRBV5-5
CDR3: CASSHVGTGITQQFF

J: TRBJ1-2
V: TRBV19
CDR3: CASSIVEGGSSGYTF

J: TRBJ2-7
V: TRBV5-1
CDR3: CASSLQGSYEQYF

J: TRBJ1-2
V: TRBV14
CDR3: CASSPLRVPEDGYTF

J: TRBJ1-1
V: TRBV28
CDR3: CASNLTPTGLNTEAFF

J: TRBJ1-5
V: TRBV2
CDR3: CASSFRGRSNQPQHF

J: TRBJ2-3
V: TRBV4-1
CDR3: CASSQGTGGADTQYF

J: TRBJ2-5
V: TRBV5-3
CDR3: CARSFTGAAETQYF

J: TRBJ2-7
V: TRBV30
CDR3: CAWNYRSSYEQYF

J: TRBJ2-7
V: TRBV30
CDR3: CAWRSGQGAEQYF

J: TRBJ1-6
V: TRBV10-3
CDR3: CAIRGTEGSPLHF

J: TRBJ2-1
V: TRBV7-3
CDR3: CASSLNSGLAYHNEQFF